This TCR beta chain was documented in a study of T cell clones after liver transplantation. The repertoire was sequenced with immunoSEQ multiplex PCR; TCRdb's copy has only in-frame clones and lacks some. The data show approximately 71,000 clones, with roughly 92% seen just once and approximately 0.92% held by the top ten. This clone was counted a single time. Germline lookup yields CDR1 SEHNR and CDR2 FQNEAQ (reference sequence). The V and J ends lost 5 bases and 0 bases respectively, with 11 bases between them. The CDR3 consists of 15 residues. The gene calls are TRBV7-9 and TRBJ2-4; no clear D. The specimen comprised CD4+ T cells from blood, sampled around 27 months after liver transplant. This sequence was found in a human patient who received a liver transplant. Some T cells may be provided by the graft donor. The CDR3 nucleotides read TGTGCCAGCAGCCCCGCCGGAGTAGCCAAAAACATTCAGTACTTC. Protein: CASSPAGVAKNIQYF.